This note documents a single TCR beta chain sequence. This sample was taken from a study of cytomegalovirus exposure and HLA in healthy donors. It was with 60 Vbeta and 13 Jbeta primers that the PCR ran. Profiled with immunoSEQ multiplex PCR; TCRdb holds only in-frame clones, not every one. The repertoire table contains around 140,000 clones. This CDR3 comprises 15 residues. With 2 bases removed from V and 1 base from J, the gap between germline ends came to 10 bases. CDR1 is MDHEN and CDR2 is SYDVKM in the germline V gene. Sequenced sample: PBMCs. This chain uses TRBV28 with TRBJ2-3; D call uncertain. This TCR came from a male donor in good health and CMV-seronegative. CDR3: CASSLTGTRTDTQYF. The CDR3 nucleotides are TGTGCCAGCAGTTTAACGGGTACCCGCACAGATACGCAGTATTTT.